The clone carrying this T cell receptor (beta chain) showed up just once. The CDR3 spans 15 residues. Germline V gene data show CDR1 as SGHAT and CDR2 as FQNNGV. V shed 4 bases, J shed 5 bases, and the junction held 8 bases outside the gene matches. The sample is drawn from a study of neoadjuvant nivolumab and ipilimumab in lung cancer. TCRdb's table, derived via immunoSEQ multiplex PCR, lists solely in-frame clones and lacks some. The sample lists 40,000 or so clones; 89% were seen once. The sequence derives from an adult with non-small cell lung cancer. The sequencing here drew on peripheral blood, taken before neoadjuvant nivolumab, alone or with ipilimumab. This chain uses TRBV11-2 with TRBJ1-1; 9 bases are shared with TRBD1. CDR3 region: CASSSLQGAGTEAFF. The CDR3 DNA reads as TGTGCCAGCAGCTCGTTACAGGGGGCGGGAACTGAAGCTTTCTTT. The full variable domain, in which reference TRBV11-2 and TRBJ1-1 provide the parts outside the CDR3, is EAGVAQSPRYKIIEKRQSVAFWCNPISGHATLYWYQQILGQGPKLLIQFQNNGVVDDSQLPKDRFSAERLKGVDSTLKIQPAKLEDSAVYLCASSSLQGAGTEAFFGQGTRLTVV.